This TCR beta chain derives from a study of T cell changes during pregnancy in multiple sclerosis. Assay: immunoSEQ multiplex PCR; the TCRdb copy retains only in-frame clones and omits some. In the table there are roughly 41,000 clones, about 95% of which are singletons. Per germline, CDR1 MDHEN and CDR2 SYDVKM. The J segment lost 6 bases and the V segment lost 6 bases, leaving 11 bases of the junction unmatched. There are 16 residues in the CDR3. This clone has a handful of counts. The sequencing here drew on peripheral blood, taken in the third trimester of pregnancy. This chain connects TRBV28 to TRBJ1-5; 10 bases are shared with TRBD1. The receptor was isolated from a female donor with multiple sclerosis, enrolled in a pregnancy study. The CDR3 DNA is TGTGCCAGCAGGGGGACAGGGGTGAGTCAGAGTCAGCCCCAGCATTTT. Translating gives CASRGTGVSQSQPQHF.